These 27 T cell receptor beta chains were sequenced from one sample in a study of tumor and adjacent non-tumor tissue in lung cancer (dated by TCRdb to the late 2010s). The protocol used for the library was multiplex PCR. TCRdb names Illumina HiSeq 2500 as the instrument used. Following protocols modified from ARM-PCR, the researchers constructed TCRbeta libraries through three rounds of nested PCR with primers (Table S4). The public reads were reanalyzed by TCRdb: fastp trimming at Q25, MiXCR alignment, in-frame beta chains only. Rows with one shared CDR3 protein collapse into an entry with the most common genes and DNA. This sample has around 70,000 distinct CDR3 sequences in its table, and 55% to 70% of those were observed once. The ten largest clonotypes hold 20% of the sample. RNA was extracted from bulk unsorted tissue and checked for quality with a NanoDrop ND-1000 and an Agilent 2100. Input material: lung tumor tissue. The receptors were sampled from a man aged 45-65 years with non-small cell lung cancer.

Points on this clonotype: The missing conserved phenylalanine or tryptophan at the end of this CDR3 makes a read error likely. The chain recombines TRBV19 with TRBJ2-1; 12 bases line up with TRBD2. The trim removed 8 bases at V and 4 bases at J, leaving 9 bases unmatched. This CDR3 contains 16 residues. Germline V CDR1 and CDR2: LNHDA, SQIVND (reference sequence). The CDR3 nucleotides read TGTGCCAGTTTATTCAGTGGGACTAGCGGGTACAATGAGCAGTTCCTC. This codes for CASLFSGTSGYNEQFL.

This clonotype was counted a few times. J is TRBJ1-6 and V is TRBV20-1; no clear D. Germline lookup yields CDR1 DFQATT and CDR2 SNEGSKA (reference sequence). The germline V and J ends were trimmed by 0 bases and 8 bases, with 5 bases remaining between them. This CDR3 spans 12 amino acids. In DNA, the CDR3 is TGCAGTGCTAGAGAGGAGCATTCACCCCTCCACTTT. It translates to CSAREEHSPLHF.

This clonotype came up many times. The chain uses TRBV28 and TRBJ2-7; D possibly matches TRBD1 or TRBD2 (5 bases each). Germline loops: CDR1 MDHEN, CDR2 SYDVKM. The length of the CDR3 is 12 residues. V was shortened by 6 bases and J by 4 bases, with 10 bases between the two germline ends. CDR3 nucleotides: TGTGCCAGCAGCCAGGGACGGTACGAGCAGTACTTC. This gives the protein CASSQGRYEQYF.

Of note for this clonotype: The junction departs from the called germline gene at one end, perhaps through a read error. The V and J genes are TRBV11-1 and TRBJ2-7; D is undetermined. Germline lookup yields CDR1 SGHAT and CDR2 FQDESV (reference sequence). The CDR3 is 12 residues long. The CDR3 sequence: CGSLGPLYEQYF. The CDR3, as DNA: TGTGGCAGCTTAGGACCCCTCTACGAGCAGTACTTC.

About this clonotype: The junction differs from germline at one of its ends, possibly a read error. The V call is TRBV11-2, the J call TRBJ1-6; D not certain. The CDR3 covers 16 residues. Germline loops: CDR1 SGHAT, CDR2 FQNNGV. In DNA form, the CDR3 reads TGTGCCAGTAGCTTCTCAGGACGCAACTATAATTCACCCCTCCACTTT. As protein: CASSFSGRNYNSPLHF.

This chain connects TRBV28 to TRBJ2-1; D unclear. This CDR3 is built from 15 residues. Germline V lookup: CDR1 MDHEN, CDR2 SYDVKM. Trimming shortened V by 6 bases and J by 4 bases, and 16 bases separated the two germline ends. The CDR3 DNA is TGTGCCAGCAGCCTAGTAGGGCCGAAATACAATGAGCAGTTCTTC. It codes for CASSLVGPKYNEQFF.

This chain joins TRBV6-2 or TRBV6-3 and TRBJ2-7, with no clear D. V lost 10 bases and J 3 bases, leaving 13 bases between the germline ends. The CDR3 length is 12 residues. In germline, CDR1 is MNHEY, CDR2 SVGEGT. Here the CDR3 DNA reads TGTGCCAACACACAAACAGACTACGAGCAGTACTTC. Translated, it gives CANTQTDYEQYF.

A note on this clonotype: At one end the junction does not follow the germline gene, possibly because of a read error. The chain combines TRBV5-1 with TRBJ2-3; D possibly corresponds to TRBD2 (5 bases). Germline-derived CDR1 and CDR2 are SGHRS and YFSETQ. The CDR3 spans 15 residues. The CDR3 DNA reads TGCGCCAGCAGCTTGGTAGGGCAGGAGGTAGATACGCTGTATTTT. This codes for CASSLVGQEVDTLYF.

This clonotype was picked up many times. The chain employs TRBV28 and TRBJ2-5; D is ambiguous. There are 13 residues in the CDR3. Germline lookup yields CDR1 MDHEN and CDR2 SYDVKM. Trimming pared 2 bases from V and 1 base from J, leaving 5 bases between. The CDR3 loop is CASSLVAQETQYF. For the CDR3, the DNA is TGTGCCAGCAGTTTAGTTGCCCAAGAGACCCAGTACTTC.

This clonotype turned up a few times. The chain joins TRBV5-5 to TRBJ1-4; 7 bases map to TRBD1. The V segment lost 4 bases and the J segment 5 bases; nucleotides outside the gene matches: 8. The CDR3 runs 15 residues. Germline CDR1 SGHKS, CDR2 YYEKEE (reference sequence). The DNA for the CDR3 is TGTGCCAGCAGCCCAGAGACAGGGTGGAATGAAAAACTGTTTTTT. Translated: CASSPETGWNEKLFF.

A note on this clonotype: Likely a read error: the CDR3 ends without its conserved phenylalanine or tryptophan. The chain uses TRBV24-1 and TRBJ1-1; D remains ambiguous. The CDR3 extends over 14 amino acids. From germline, CDR1 is KGHDR and CDR2 SFDVKD. The CDR3 here is CATSDPWQNTEAFL. As DNA, the CDR3 is TGTGCCACCAGTGACCCCTGGCAAAACACTGAGGCTTTCCTT.

V is TRBV5-1 and J is TRBJ2-5; 8 bases align to TRBD2. CDR1 and CDR2 (germline): SGHRS, YFSETQ. This CDR3 is 13 amino acids long. Trimming removed 4 bases from V and 3 bases from J; junction bases left unmatched: 2. DNA for the CDR3: TGCGCCAGCAGCCGGGAGGGGAAAGAGACCCAGTACTTC. Amino acid sequence: CASSREGKETQYF.

V and J are TRBV28 and TRBJ2-1; D not resolved. The ends were cut back, 3 bases at V and 10 bases at J, with 13 bases in the middle. The germline V gene has CDR1 MDHEN and CDR2 SYDVKM. This CDR3 comprises 13 residues. CDR3 DNA: TGTGCCAGCAGTTTCAACTTCGCGAGGGAGCAGTTCTTC. This encodes CASSFNFAREQFF.

Ten or more counts support this clonotype. The chain employs TRBV4-1 and TRBJ1-6, with D perhaps matching TRBD1 (6 bases). The CDR3 has 18 residues. Looked up from germline, CDR1 is MGHRA and CDR2 is YSYEKL. Trimming pared 1 base from V and 10 bases from J, leaving 23 bases between. This CDR3 reads CASSQGTDTTLFYSPLHF. CDR3 DNA sequence: TGCGCCAGCAGCCAAGGGACAGACACAACCCTTTTTTACTCACCCCTCCACTTT.

The chain is built from TRBV5-1 and TRBJ2-5; D assignment may be TRBD1 or TRBD2 (5 bases each). The CDR3 has 14 residues. Germline V lookup: CDR1 SGHRS, CDR2 YFSETQ. Trimming pared 3 bases from V and 1 base from J, leaving 10 bases between. Here the CDR3 DNA reads TGCGCCAGCAGCTCGGGACGGCTCCAAGAGACCCAGTACTTC. It translates to CASSSGRLQETQYF.

By proportion, this clonotype is medium-sized. The chain is built from TRBV11-2 and TRBJ1-4; 7 nucleotides agree with TRBD1. V was clipped by 5 bases and J by 3 bases; unmatched bases: 6. Germline CDR1 SGHAT, CDR2 FQNNGV. CDR3 size: 15 residues. The CDR3 DNA reads as TGTGCCAGCAGCCTTACTCAGGGGGCTAATGAAAAACTGTTTTTT. It is translated as CASSLTQGANEKLFF.

Note on this clonotype: Here the CDR3 omits its conserved ending phenylalanine or tryptophan, so a read error is the likely source. V gene TRBV6-5 combines with J gene TRBJ2-7; D remains ambiguous. Trimming cost V 5 bases and J 0 bases, with 11 bases left between them. Germline V CDR1 and CDR2: MNHEY, SVGAGI. This CDR3 has 14 amino acids. CDR3 region: CASSRKGGSYEQYL. The CDR3 DNA is TGTGCCAGCAGTAGAAAGGGCGGCTCCTACGAGCAGTACCTC.

On this clonotype: Just one base apart from a much larger clone, this may be a read error. This chain uses TRBV29-1 with TRBJ2-2; no clear D gene. Germline V gives CDR1 SQVTM, CDR2 ANQGSEA. V shed 7 bases and J shed 6 bases, with 15 bases lying between them. The CDR3 is made up of 13 amino acids. The CDR3 coding sequence is TGCAGCGCCACTACCATAGTCGCCGGGGAGCTGTTTTTT. Its protein is CSATTIVAGELFF.

Regarding this clonotype: A read error may account for a junction end that differs from germline. The rearrangement links TRBV11-2 to TRBJ2-5; 9 bases line up with TRBD2. Germline assignment: CDR1 SGHAT and CDR2 FQNNGV. The CDR3 sequence is 19 residues long. CDR3: CASSFPRWGSGGLEEAQYF. In nucleotides, the CDR3 is TGTGCCAGCAGCTTTCCCCGATGGGGTAGCGGGGGCCTAGAAGAGGCCCAGTACTTC.

The chain recombines TRBV12-3 or TRBV12-4 with TRBJ2-2; D possibly corresponds to TRBD2 (5 bases). V lost 8 bases and J lost 0, with 16 bases in between. This CDR3 has 16 amino acids. CDR3 DNA: TGTGCCAGCGGTTCGATAGCGTGGACGAACACCGGGGAGCTGTTTTTT. Translated, it gives CASGSIAWTNTGELFF.

CDR3 sequence (DNA): TGTGCCAGCAGGGAAGATATCGGGGCAGGGGGCCGTGGCTACACCTTC. Protein: CASREDIGAGGRGYTF. The chain combines TRBV28 with TRBJ1-2, with 8 nucleotides matching TRBD1. V lost 6 bases and J lost 7; bases outside the gene matches: 16. Germline loops: CDR1 MDHEN, CDR2 SYDVKM. The CDR3 runs 16 residues.

This clonotype was seen a single time. The CDR3 ends on some other residue instead of the conserved phenylalanine or tryptophan, so this is likely a read error. The V call is TRBV28, the J call TRBJ1-5; perhaps TRBD1 as D (6 bases). The germline V gene has CDR1 MDHEN and CDR2 SYDVKM. The length of the CDR3 is 15 residues. CDR3 nucleotides: TGTGTCAGCAGTTTTAGGGGGGCTAACAATCAGCCCCAGCATTAT. Residues: CVSSFRGANNQPQHY.

The V call is TRBV6-5, the J call TRBJ1-5; D gene uncertain. Trimming stripped 3 bases from V and 16 bases from J, with 19 bases between. The CDR3 sequence is 13 residues long. Looked up from germline, CDR1 is MNHEY and CDR2 is SVGAGI. The CDR3 here is CASSYGDNQPPHF. The CDR3 nucleotides read TGTGCCAGCAGTTATGGGGATAATCAGCCCCCCCATTTT.

Points on this clonotype: The junction differs from germline at one of its ends, possibly a read error. This chain uses TRBV5-8 with TRBJ2-7; 9 bases agree with TRBD2. CDR1 is SGHTS and CDR2 is YDEGEE in the germline V gene. The CDR3 contains 14 residues. The CDR3 here is CASNISGSSYEQYF. In DNA, the CDR3 is TGTGCCAGCAACATTAGCGGGAGCTCCTATGAGCAATACTTC. The full variable domain, with the rest looked up from reference TRBV5-8 and TRBJ2-7, is EAGVTQSPTHLIKTRGQQATLRCSPISGHTSVYWYQQALGLGLQFLLWYDEGEERNRGNFPPRFSGRQFPNYSSELNVNALELEDSALYLCASNISGSSYEQYFGPGTRLTVT.

This chain connects TRBV5-1 to TRBJ2-3; 10 bases align to TRBD2. The germline V gene encodes CDR1 SGHRS and CDR2 YFSETQ. This CDR3 spans 18 amino acids. V trimming: 4 bases; J trimming: 3 bases; junction bases outside the gene matches: 14. The CDR3 loop is CASSLGPPGLATTDTQYF. The CDR3 DNA reads TGCGCCAGCAGCCTCGGACCCCCGGGACTAGCGACAACAGATACGCAGTATTTT.

This clonotype was observed a single time. Because it lacks the conserved phenylalanine or tryptophan at the end, this CDR3 is likely a read error. The CDR3 DNA is TGCAACGTTGACATTGCCTACGTGCAGTACTCC. It is translated as CNVDIAYVQYS. The V gene is TRBV29-1, the J gene TRBJ2-7, with unresolved D. The CDR3 extends over 11 amino acids. Germline V gives CDR1 SQVTM, CDR2 ANQGSEA.

A single count supports this clonotype. It may be a read error: a sequence one base away is much more abundant. The rearrangement uses TRBV12-3 or TRBV12-4 and TRBJ1-1, with a possible D match to TRBD1 (5 bases). Deletions cut 0 bases from V and 1 base from J, with 9 bases between. The CDR3 contains 15 residues. CDR3 sequence: CASSLAGESNTEAFF. The CDR3 DNA reads as TGTGCCAGCAGTTTAGCGGGGGAATCGAACACTGAAGCTTTCTTT.